The next 3 T cell receptor beta chains were all read from a single sample in a study of T cells in tumors after PD-1 blockade. TCRdb's copy holds only in-frame clones and misses some; the assay was immunoSEQ multiplex PCR. Here the sample spans more than 50,000 clones, 74% being singletons. This material consisted of PBMCs, taken after anti-PD-1 treatment. The source is a human donor with basal cell carcinoma.

V is TRBV19 and J is TRBJ2-3; D call uncertain. The germline CDR1 and CDR2 sequences are LNHDA and SQIVND (reference sequence). This CDR3 comprises 13 residues. The V gene lost 6 bases and the J gene lost 2 bases, with 9 bases spanning the gap. The CDR3 loop reads CASSPAHTDTQYF. The CDR3 DNA reads TGTGCCAGTAGCCCGGCACACACAGATACGCAGTATTTT. The full variable domain, completed using reference TRBV19 and TRBJ2-3, is DGGITQSPKYLFRKEGQNVTLSCEQNLNHDAMYWYRQDPGQGLRLIYYSQIVNDFQKGDIAEGYSVSREKKESFPLTVTSAQKNPTAFYLCASSPAHTDTQYFGPGTRLTVL.

The V and J genes are TRBV6-5 and TRBJ1-3; D gene unclear. Germline loops: CDR1 MNHEY, CDR2 SVGAGI. The CDR3 extends over 14 amino acids. The germline V and J ends were trimmed by 6 bases and 4 bases, with 13 bases remaining between them. The CDR3 DNA is TGTGCCAGCAGCCCGGACGGCTTCGGAAACACCATATATTTT. Residues: CASSPDGFGNTIYF.

V and J are TRBV3-1 (or the pseudogene TRBV3-2) and TRBJ1-4; D unresolved. Germline lookup yields CDR1 LGHDT and CDR2 YNNKEL (reference sequence). The ends were cut back, 1 base at V and 3 bases at J, with 12 bases in the middle. CDR3 length: 16 residues. The CDR3 here is CASSQGSTGSNEKLFF. CDR3 DNA: TGTGCCAGCAGCCAAGGAAGTACGGGGTCTAATGAAAAACTGTTTTTT.